The text below deals with one T cell receptor beta chain. Its antigen is unidentified. Analyses pooled second doses at about 4 or about 12 weeks. This table comes from immunoSEQ multiplex PCR, and its TCRdb copy is limited to in-frame clones, with some not included. The sample includes 95,000 to 150,000 clones, about nine tenths of them seen just once. This entry is derived from a study of T cell responses to AZD1222 COVID-19 vaccine. This CDR3 region has 19 residues. Trimming left V 5 bases short and J 4 bases short, with 29 bases between. Germline V gene data show CDR1 as SGHVS and CDR2 as FNYEAQ. The study, taken as a whole, reports: Spike was spanned by vaccine-associated CD4 TCRs, which were dominant at 160-218 and 743-854. The study identified only six AZD1222 recipients as seropositive at baseline. Spike-specific TCR breadth and depth both grew after two AZD1222 doses.

The source was peripheral blood, collected 28 days after the second AZD1222 dose. This clonotype originated in an adult who received the AZD1222 COVID-19 vaccine. The rearrangement joins TRBV7-6 to TRBJ1-1; D uncertain. DNA of the CDR3: TGTGCCAGCAGCCCAGGAGTCAGCGAACACTGGCTTAGAGGCACTGAAGCTTTCTTT. It translates to CASSPGVSEHWLRGTEAFF.